The 13 T cell receptor beta chains below come from one sample, sequenced in a study of response to subunit inactivated influenza vaccine. TCRdb called the RT-PCR reads again in MiXCR, with one record for every CDR3 protein. The sample contains about 180,000 distinct CDR3 sequences, 9.2% of which appear only once. Sequenced here: non-naive T cells sorted from PBMCs, sampled on the day of vaccination. The origin of the receptors is a middle-aged man who received an inactivated influenza vaccine.

This clonotype came up many times. The chain carries TRBV29-1 and TRBJ2-5; D perhaps matches TRBD2 (6 bases). Trimming left V 1 base short and J 2 bases short, with 17 bases between. The germline CDR1 and CDR2 sequences are SQVTM and ANQGSEA. CDR3 size: 16 residues. CDR3 loop: CSVEVGRSGTQETQYF. CDR3 DNA sequence: TGCAGCGTTGAAGTAGGCCGGTCTGGGACTCAAGAGACCCAGTACTTC.

V and J are TRBV7-2 and TRBJ1-1, with a weak D call TRBD1 (6 bases). Trimming stripped 0 bases from V and 4 bases from J, with 15 bases between. The CDR3 covers 16 residues. Germline V gene sequence: CDR1 SGHTA, CDR2 FQGNSA. The CDR3 DNA reads as TGTGCCAGCAGCTTAGCCAACAGGGTTTTGGGCACTGAAGCTTTCTTT. Amino acids: CASSLANRVLGTEAFF.

The genes are TRBV7-9 and TRBJ2-7; weak D call: TRBD1 (6 bases). Deletions cut 4 bases from V and 9 bases from J, with 19 bases between. The CDR3 extends over 14 amino acids. CDR1 is SEHNR, CDR2 FQNEAQ, per germline (reference sequence). In DNA, the CDR3 is TGTGCCAGCAGCTCCACTGACAGGTTGGGTGGGCAGTACTTC. It specifies CASSSTDRLGGQYF.

Many counts were recorded for this clonotype. This chain uses TRBV27 with TRBJ1-6, with D tentatively TRBD1 (5 bases). Germline-derived CDR1 and CDR2 are MNHEY and SMNVEV (reference sequence). There are 14 residues in the CDR3. The V gene lost 6 bases and the J gene lost 4 bases, with 10 bases spanning the gap. This chain's CDR3 is CASRRGEYNSPLHF. CDR3 sequence (DNA): TGTGCCAGCAGACGGGGGGAGTATAATTCACCCCTCCACTTT.

The rearrangement joins TRBV12-3 or TRBV12-4 to TRBJ2-3; 13 nucleotides align to TRBD2. CDR3 length: 19 amino acids. V gave up 7 bases and J gave up 2 bases; unmatched junction bases: 15. As DNA, the CDR3 is TGTGCCAGCACCCCGGGACACCGTGGACTAGCGGGAGACACAGATACGCAGTATTTT. Translated: CASTPGHRGLAGDTDTQYF.

The sample holds a few counts of this clonotype. V gene TRBV4-3 combines with J gene TRBJ1-2; D is ambiguous. Germline V gene lookup returns CDR1 LGHNA and CDR2 YSLEER. Trimming took off 3 bases at V and 0 bases at J, with 8 bases between the two ends. This CDR3 is 14 amino acids long. The CDR3 nucleotides are TGCGCCAGCAGCCACCCCGGGACTAACTATGGCTACACCTTC. Translation gives CASSHPGTNYGYTF.

The gene calls are TRBV20-1 and TRBJ2-7, with D perhaps matching TRBD1 or TRBD2 (6 bases each). Germline values: CDR1 DFQATT, CDR2 SNEGSKA (reference sequence). V lost 6 bases and J lost 3, with 18 bases in between. CDR3 length: 14 amino acids. The CDR3 nucleotides are TGCAGTGCCCAAAAAGTCGGGGGCCGCTACGAGCAGTACTTC. Residues: CSAQKVGGRYEQYF.

In its sample, this clonotype was seen a few times. V is TRBV4-1 and J is TRBJ1-5; D ambiguous. This CDR3 has 16 amino acids. Germline values: CDR1 MGHRA, CDR2 YSYEKL. V was trimmed by 1 base and J by 4 bases, leaving 14 bases between them. In DNA, the CDR3 is TGCGCCAGCAGCCAAGGGACGCCCTTACTAAATCAGCCCCAGCATTTT. It encodes CASSQGTPLLNQPQHF.

CDR3 loop: CASSPRTGLFSTDTQYF. The CDR3 nucleotides read TGTGCCAGCAGCCCACGGACAGGTCTATTTTCAACAGATACGCAGTATTTT. The genes are TRBV5-4 and TRBJ2-3, with 7 bases lining up with TRBD1. This CDR3 comprises 17 residues. The trim removed 4 bases at V and 3 bases at J, leaving 14 bases unmatched. Germline V gene lookup returns CDR1 SGHNT and CDR2 YYREEE (reference sequence).

The V gene is TRBV20-1, the J gene TRBJ2-1; 9 bases fit TRBD2. CDR3 size: 14 residues. V trimming: 7 bases; J trimming: 5 bases; junction bases outside the gene matches: 9. Germline CDR1 and CDR2: DFQATT and SNEGSKA (reference sequence). The DNA of the CDR3 is TGCAGTGGTCCCAAGAGCGGGGGGAACAATGAGCAGTTCTTC. This sequence encodes CSGPKSGGNNEQFF.

In its sample, this clonotype was seen many times. V and J are TRBV12-3 or TRBV12-4 and TRBJ2-7; D may be TRBD2 (5 bases). This CDR3 contains 12 residues. Between the trimmed V and J ends, which lost 5 bases and 6 bases, there was a span of 11 bases. Here the CDR3 reads CASSATAGEQYF. The CDR3 coding sequence is TGTGCCAGCAGTGCAACGGCGGGCGAGCAGTACTTC.

The rearrangement joins TRBV5-5 to TRBJ1-1; D might be TRBD1 (6 bases). The CDR3 spans 14 residues. The V end was cut by 2 bases, the J end by 6 bases, with 14 bases between. Germline CDR1 SGHKS, CDR2 YYEKEE (reference sequence). The chain's CDR3 is CASSLPNRDAEAFF. CDR3 nucleotides: TGTGCCAGCAGCTTACCGAACAGGGATGCTGAAGCTTTCTTT.

This clonotype was counted at least ten times. Here the CDR3 reads CALDRGFNYGYTF. The DNA for the CDR3 is TGTGCCTTAGACAGGGGTTTTAACTATGGCTACACCTTC. This chain connects TRBV30 to TRBJ1-2; 8 bases fit TRBD1. J lost 1 base, V lost 7 bases, and 5 bases had no gene match. Germline V gene sequence: CDR1 GTSNPN, CDR2 SVGIG (reference sequence). The CDR3 has 13 residues.